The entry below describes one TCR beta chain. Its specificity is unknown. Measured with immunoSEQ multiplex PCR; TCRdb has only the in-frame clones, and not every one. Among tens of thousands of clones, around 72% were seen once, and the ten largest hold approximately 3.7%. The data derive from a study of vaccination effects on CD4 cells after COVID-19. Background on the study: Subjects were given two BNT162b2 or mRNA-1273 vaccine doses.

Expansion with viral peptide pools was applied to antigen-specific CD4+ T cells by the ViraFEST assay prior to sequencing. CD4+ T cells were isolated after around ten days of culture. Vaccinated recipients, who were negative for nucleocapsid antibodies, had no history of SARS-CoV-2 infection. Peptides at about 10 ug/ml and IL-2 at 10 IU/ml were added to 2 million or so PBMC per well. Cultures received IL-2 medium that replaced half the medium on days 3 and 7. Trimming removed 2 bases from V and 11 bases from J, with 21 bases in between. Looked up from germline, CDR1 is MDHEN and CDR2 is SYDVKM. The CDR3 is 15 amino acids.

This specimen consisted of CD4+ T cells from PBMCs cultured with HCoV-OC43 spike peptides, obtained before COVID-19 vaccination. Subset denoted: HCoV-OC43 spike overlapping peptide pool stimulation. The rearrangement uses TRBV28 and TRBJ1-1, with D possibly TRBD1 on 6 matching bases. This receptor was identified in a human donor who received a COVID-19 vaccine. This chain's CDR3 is CASSLLPRFGGKAFF. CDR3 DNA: TGTGCCAGCAGTTTACTACCCCGGTTCGGGGGCAAGGCTTTCTTT.